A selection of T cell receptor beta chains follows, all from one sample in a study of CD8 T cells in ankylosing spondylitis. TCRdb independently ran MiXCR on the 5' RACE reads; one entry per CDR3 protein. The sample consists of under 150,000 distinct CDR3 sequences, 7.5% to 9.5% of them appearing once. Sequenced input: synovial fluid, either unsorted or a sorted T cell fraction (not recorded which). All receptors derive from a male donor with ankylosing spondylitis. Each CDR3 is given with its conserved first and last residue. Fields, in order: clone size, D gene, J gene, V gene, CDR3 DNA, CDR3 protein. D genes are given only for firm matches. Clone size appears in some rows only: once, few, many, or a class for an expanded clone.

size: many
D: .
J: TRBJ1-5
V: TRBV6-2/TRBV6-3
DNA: TGTGCCAGCAGTCAGGGAGGTGGCAAGCAGCCCCAGCATTTT
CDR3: CASSQGGGKQPQHF

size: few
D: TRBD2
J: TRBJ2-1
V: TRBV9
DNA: TGTGCCAGCAGCGTCACCGCCGGGACTAGCCCAAATGAGCAGTTCTTC
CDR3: CASSVTAGTSPNEQFF

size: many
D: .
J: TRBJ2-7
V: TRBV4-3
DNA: TGCGCCAGCAGCCAAGGGTTAGCCACCGGACGCGAGCAGTACTTC
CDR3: CASSQGLATGREQYF

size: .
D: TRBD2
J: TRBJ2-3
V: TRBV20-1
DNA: TGCAGTGCTAGAGCCGGGACTAGCGGGGGGCGTTATCCTAGCACAGATACGCAGTATTTT
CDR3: CSARAGTSGGRYPSTDTQYF

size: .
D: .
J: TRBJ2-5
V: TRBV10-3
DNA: TGTGCCATCAGTGAAGTCCAAGAGACCCAGTACTTC
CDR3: CAISEVQETQYF

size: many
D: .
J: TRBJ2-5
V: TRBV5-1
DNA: TGCGCCAGCAGCTTGGACAGGAGACAAGAGACCCAGTACTTC
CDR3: CASSLDRRQETQYF

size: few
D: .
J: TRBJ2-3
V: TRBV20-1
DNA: TGCAGTGCTAGTCCCCCGCGGGACCGCCTTGGGGATACGCAGTATTTT
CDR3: CSASPPRDRLGDTQYF

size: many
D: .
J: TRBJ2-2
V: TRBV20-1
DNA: TGCAGTGCTAGAGATTGGGCCGGGGAGCTGTTTTTT
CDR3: CSARDWAGELFF

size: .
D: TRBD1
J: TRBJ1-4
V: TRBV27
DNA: TGTGCCAGCAGTTTCTGGCAGGGGGCCGAAAAACTGTTTTTT
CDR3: CASSFWQGAEKLFF

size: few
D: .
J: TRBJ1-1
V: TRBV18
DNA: TGTGCCAGCTCACGAGGACAGACACGGTTTTTCTTCTTT
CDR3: CASSRGQTRFFFF

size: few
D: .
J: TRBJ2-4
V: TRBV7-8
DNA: TGTGCCAGCAGCTTAGAGAAGGGTAATCTAGCCAAAAACATTCAGTACTTC
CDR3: CASSLEKGNLAKNIQYF

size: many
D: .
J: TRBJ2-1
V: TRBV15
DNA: TGTGCCACCCGAAGTCTGGGGTACAATGAGCAGTTCTTC
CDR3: CATRSLGYNEQFF

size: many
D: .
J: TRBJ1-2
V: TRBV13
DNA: TGTGCCAGCAGCTTAGGGCAGACCTATGGCTACACCTTC
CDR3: CASSLGQTYGYTF

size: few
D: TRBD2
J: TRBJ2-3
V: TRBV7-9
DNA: TGTGCCAGCAGCCCGATACTAGCGGGAGGCACAGATACGCAGTATTTT
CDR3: CASSPILAGGTDTQYF

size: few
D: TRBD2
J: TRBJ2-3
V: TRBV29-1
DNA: TGCAGCGTTGAAGGTGCAGCGGGGGGGCTGGATACGCAGTATTTT
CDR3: CSVEGAAGGLDTQYF

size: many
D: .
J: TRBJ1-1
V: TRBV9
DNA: TGTGCCAGCAGCGTTTTTGAGAACACTGAAGCTTTCTTT
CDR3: CASSVFENTEAFF

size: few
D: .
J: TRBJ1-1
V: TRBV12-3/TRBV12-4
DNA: TGTGCCAGCAGTTTACGGGGTTTGTACACTGAAGCTTTCTTT
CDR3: CASSLRGLYTEAFF

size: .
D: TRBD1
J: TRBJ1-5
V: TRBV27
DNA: TGTGCCAGCAGTTTAGGCAGGGGGCGAGGAGGTAGCAATCAGCCCCAGCATTTT
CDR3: CASSLGRGRGGSNQPQHF

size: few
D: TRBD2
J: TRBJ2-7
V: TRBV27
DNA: TGTGCCAGCAGGGCCCCCGGACTAGGGTCCTACGAGCAGTACTTC
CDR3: CASRAPGLGSYEQYF

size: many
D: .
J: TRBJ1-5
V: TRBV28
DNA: TGTGCCAGCAGTTTGGGGATTGGGGGGGGCTTGAAGCCCCAGCATTTT
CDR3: CASSLGIGGGLKPQHF

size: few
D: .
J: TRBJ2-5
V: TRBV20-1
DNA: TGCAGTGCTGTAGAGGACACCGTCCAAGAGACCCAGTACTTC
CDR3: CSAVEDTVQETQYF

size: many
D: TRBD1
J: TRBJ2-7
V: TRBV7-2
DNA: TGTGCCAGCAGCTTAGACCGGGACAGGGCCTACGAGCAGTACTTC
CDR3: CASSLDRDRAYEQYF

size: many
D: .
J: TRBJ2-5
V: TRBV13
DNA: TGTGCCAGCAGCCCCCGGGGAGGAGAGACCCAGTACTTC
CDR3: CASSPRGGETQYF

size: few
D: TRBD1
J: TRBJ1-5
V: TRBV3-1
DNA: TGTGCCAGCAGTCAAGACAGGGATCAGCCCCAGCATTTT
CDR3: CASSQDRDQPQHF

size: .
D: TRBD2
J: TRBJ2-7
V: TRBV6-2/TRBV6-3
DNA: TGTGCCAGCAGTTACGGCGGACTAGTGGCCTACGAGCAGTACTTC
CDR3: CASSYGGLVAYEQYF

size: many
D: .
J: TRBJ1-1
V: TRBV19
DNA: TGTGCCAGTACCCCTATTGGTATGAACACTGAAGCTTTCTTT
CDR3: CASTPIGMNTEAFF

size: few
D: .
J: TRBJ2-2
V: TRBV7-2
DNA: TGTGCCAGCAGCTCCATACATCGCGGGGAGCTGTTTTTT
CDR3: CASSSIHRGELFF

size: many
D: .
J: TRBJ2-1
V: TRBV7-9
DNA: TGTGCCAGCAGCCCGGGACAACCCTACAATGAGCAGTTCTTC
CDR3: CASSPGQPYNEQFF

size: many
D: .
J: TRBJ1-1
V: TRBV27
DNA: TGTGCCAGCAGTTTAATGGGGGGGCCCACTGAAGCTTTCTTT
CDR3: CASSLMGGPTEAFF

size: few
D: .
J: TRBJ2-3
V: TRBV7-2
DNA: TGTGCCAGCAGCTTAGCTCCTTCGGGGGCCGGCACAGATACGCAGTATTTT
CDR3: CASSLAPSGAGTDTQYF

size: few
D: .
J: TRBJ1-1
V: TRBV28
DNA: TGTGCCAGCACGGGCCGTGGGTTTTCCCTCAGCACTGAAGCTTTCTTT
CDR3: CASTGRGFSLSTEAFF

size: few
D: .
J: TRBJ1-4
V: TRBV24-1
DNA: TGTGCCACCAGTGATTCCGGGACAACGGGCGGTGCTAATGAAAAACTGTTTTTT
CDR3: CATSDSGTTGGANEKLFF